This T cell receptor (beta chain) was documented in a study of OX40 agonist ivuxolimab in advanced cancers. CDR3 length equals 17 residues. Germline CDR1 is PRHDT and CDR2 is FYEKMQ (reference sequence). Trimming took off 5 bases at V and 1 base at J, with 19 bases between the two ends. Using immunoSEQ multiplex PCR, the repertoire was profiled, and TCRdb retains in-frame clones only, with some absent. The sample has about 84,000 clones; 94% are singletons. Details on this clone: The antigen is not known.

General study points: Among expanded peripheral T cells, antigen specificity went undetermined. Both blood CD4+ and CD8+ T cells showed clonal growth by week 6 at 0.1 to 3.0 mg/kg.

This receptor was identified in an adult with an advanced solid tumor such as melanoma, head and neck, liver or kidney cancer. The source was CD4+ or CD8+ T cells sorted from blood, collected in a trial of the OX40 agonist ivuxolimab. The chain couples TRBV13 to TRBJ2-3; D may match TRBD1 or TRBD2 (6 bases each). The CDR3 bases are TGTGCCAGCAGCCCCGGGGGCAGGTCAATCGGCACAGATACGCAGTATTTT. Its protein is CASSPGGRSIGTDTQYF.